The TCR beta chain under discussion was sequenced for a study of PD-1 blockade in classical Hodgkin lymphoma. This clone occurred once. Antigen unknown. The time point here: cycle 4 day 1 (C4D1), after six to seven weeks of nivolumab. The patients all showed relapse after autologous stem cell transplantation, while their brentuximab vedotin exposure varied. Each best response was a complete response, a partial response or progressive disease. Data came from immunoSEQ multiplex PCR; TCRdb stores just in-frame clones and leaves some out. The table includes tens of thousands of clones, roughly 90% detected once. The CDR3 is made up of 18 amino acids. Overall study findings and caveats: Although disease activity or prior therapy may be involved, causes of the repertoire differences remain undefined.

The TCR originated in a human donor with classical Hodgkin lymphoma. This sequence joins TRBV21-1 and TRBJ2-5; the table's D call TRBD2 went unverified against the DNA. TRBV21-1 is listed as a pseudogene. The source was peripheral blood mononuclear cells (PBMCs), collected before the fourth cycle of nivolumab. The CDR3 DNA sequence: TGTGCCAGTCCCGGGGGGAATGAGCGGGCCCAGCTCCAAGAGACCCAGTACTTC. As protein: CASPGGNERAQLQETQYF.